Shown below are 30 T cell receptor beta chains from a single sample sequenced in a study of regulatory T cells in long-lasting Graves disease. Sample time point: newly diagnosed GD, antithyroid drugs for less than 3 months. PBMC RNA was the source of the TCR library. Construction of the TCR beta libraries employed iRepertoire HTBI primers in conjunction with Arm-PCR of CDR3 regions. TCRdb fed the multiplex PCR reads into MiXCR, producing one record per CDR3 protein. The table includes 400,000 to 550,000 distinct CDR3 sequences, around 17% detected once. This same sample was also taken into another study, of T cells in Graves' hyperthyroidism and ophthalmopathy.

The source material was peripheral blood mononuclear cells (PBMCs), sampled at new diagnosis, from a patient treated with antithyroid drugs. These receptors were obtained from a woman aged 25 to 39 with Graves disease.

This chain uses TRBV5-6 with TRBJ1-4; 8 positions match TRBD1. The CDR3 contains 14 residues. The germline CDR1 and CDR2 sequences are SGHDT and YYEEEE. V lost 3 bases, J lost 5 bases, and 3 bases stayed unmatched. CDR3 protein: CASSWGQANEKLFF. CDR3 DNA sequence: TGTGCCAGCAGCTGGGGACAGGCGAATGAAAAACTGTTTTTT.

This clonotype has ten or more counts. V usage is TRBV27 and J usage is TRBJ1-5, with 7 bases that match TRBD1. CDR3 length equals 15 residues. Germline lookup yields CDR1 MNHEY and CDR2 SMNVEV (reference sequence). Unmatched junction bases numbered 4, after V lost 2 bases and J lost 3 bases. The CDR3 loop is CASSLGGQLNQPQHF. The CDR3 DNA is TGTGCCAGCAGTTTAGGGGGACAGCTCAATCAGCCCCAGCATTTT.

In this sample, this clonotype turned up many times. The CDR3 coding sequence is TGTGCCACCAGCCCCCCTCAGAACACTGAAGCTTTCTTT. Amino acid sequence: CATSPPQNTEAFF. This sequence joins TRBV15 and TRBJ1-1; D remains ambiguous. Germline CDR1 is LNHNV and CDR2 is YYDKDF (reference sequence). V was clipped by 5 bases and J by 1 base, with 8 bases between them. There are 13 residues in the CDR3.

Turning to this clonotype: A clone one base away is much larger, so this may be a read error. The genes are TRBV7-8 and TRBJ2-1; D is possibly TRBD1 (5 bases). Per the germline V gene, CDR1 is SGHVS and CDR2 is FQNEAQ. The CDR3 length is 15 residues. V was pared by 5 bases and J by 5 bases, with 16 bases between. CDR3 nucleotides: TGTGCCAGCAGCGATGACAGCTCCCCTCACAATGAGCAGTTCTTC. It yields the protein CASSDDSSPHNEQFF.

Turning to this clonotype: A much larger clone differs from this one at a single base, so this may be a read error. Written as DNA, the CDR3 is TGTGCCGGCAGCTTTTCCCGAGCGTCCGGGGAGCTGTTTTTT. Encoded protein: CAGSFSRASGELFF. The chain combines TRBV7-9 with TRBJ2-2; D remains ambiguous. The V gene's germline CDR1 is SEHNR and CDR2 FQNEAQ (reference sequence). The CDR3 extends over 14 amino acids.

This clonotype was detected a few times. The rearrangement links TRBV29-1 to TRBJ2-7; D may be TRBD1 (5 bases). From germline, CDR1 is SQVTM and CDR2 ANQGSEA. V lost 5 bases to trimming and J lost 3 bases, with 8 bases between them. This CDR3 comprises 11 residues. In DNA, the CDR3 is TGCAGCGTTACTCAGGGCTACGAGCAGTACTTC. This translates into CSVTQGYEQYF.

This clonotype was seen repeatedly, ten times or more. The V call is TRBV12-3 or TRBV12-4, the J call TRBJ2-1; the match to TRBD2 covers 7 bases. V was clipped by 5 bases and J by 9 bases; unmatched bases: 13. This CDR3 contains 15 residues. CDR3 sequence: CASSPDRGREGEQFF. CDR3 in DNA: TGTGCCAGCAGTCCGGATCGCGGGAGAGAGGGTGAGCAGTTCTTC.

This clonotype was seen once. A much larger clone lies one base from this, so it may be a read error. This sequence joins TRBV4-3 and TRBJ1-1, with a possible D match to TRBD1 (5 bases). CDR3 length: 16 residues. Per germline, CDR1 LGHNA and CDR2 YSLEER. The CDR3 DNA reads as TGCGTCAGCAGTCCCCAGGAGGGACGCCACCACCATGAAGCTTTCTTT. Protein product: CVSSPQEGRHHHEAFF.

This clonotype was picked up many times. V and J are TRBV20-1 and TRBJ2-1, with D perhaps assigned TRBD1 or TRBD2 (5 bases each). The CDR3 has 9 amino acids. Germline-derived CDR1 and CDR2 are DFQATT and SNEGSKA (reference sequence). V was trimmed by 6 bases and J by 9 bases, leaving 6 bases between them. This CDR3 is CSAGTEQFF. The CDR3 nucleotides are TGCAGTGCGGGGACTGAGCAGTTCTTC.

This clonotype was detected many times. This chain joins TRBV10-3 and TRBJ2-3, with TRBD1 matching 10 bases. Germline CDR1 reads ENHRY; CDR2 reads SYGVKD. The CDR3 contains 13 residues. With V trimmed by 8 bases and J by 1 base, 0 bases remained unmatched. The CDR3 region is CAIGTGGTDTQYF. The CDR3 coding sequence is TGTGCCATCGGGACAGGGGGCACAGATACGCAGTATTTT.

The genes are TRBV6-1 and TRBJ1-2; D gene unclear. The CDR3 consists of 14 residues. Trimming removed 7 bases at V and 2 bases at J, with 14 bases between. CDR1 and CDR2 (germline): MNHNS, SASEGT. CDR3 DNA sequence: TGTGCCAGCAAAGAGGGTCTGCACAACTATGGCTACACCTTC. Protein sequence: CASKEGLHNYGYTF.

V and J are TRBV7-2 and TRBJ2-3; the D gene is possibly TRBD2 (6 bases). CDR3 size: 15 residues. V was cut by 4 bases and J by 1 base, with 12 bases left in between. In germline, CDR1 is SGHTA, CDR2 FQGNSA. The CDR3 spells CASSSRRGGTDTQYF. In DNA, the CDR3 is TGTGCCAGCAGCTCCCGGCGGGGTGGCACAGATACGCAGTATTTT.

The rearrangement links TRBV30 to TRBJ2-7; 8 bases match TRBD1. V dropped 3 bases and J dropped 5; count of bases not matched to a gene: 12. In germline, CDR1 is GTSNPN, CDR2 SVGIG (reference sequence). The CDR3 runs 15 residues. This CDR3 reads CAWRTEDRDPHEQYF. CDR3 DNA: TGTGCCTGGAGGACGGAGGACAGGGACCCCCACGAGCAGTACTTC.

Concerning this clonotype itself: Since a far larger clone is one base different, this is likely a read error. V gene TRBV11-2 combines with J gene TRBJ2-7, with unresolved D. Germline-derived CDR1 and CDR2 are SGHAT and FQNNGV. The CDR3 runs 13 residues. V was clipped by 7 bases and J by 2 bases, with 12 bases between them. CDR3 DNA: TGTGCCAGCACGGGTGGGTCCCCCTACGAGCAGTACTTC. Its protein is CASTGGSPYEQYF.

Worth noting for this clonotype: This may be a read error, as it is one base from a much larger clone. The chain uses TRBV28 and TRBJ2-7, with D tentatively TRBD2 (5 bases). With 7 bases removed from V and 7 bases from J, the gap between germline ends came to 26 bases. Germline loops: CDR1 MDHEN, CDR2 SYDVKM. The CDR3 is 16 amino acids. The CDR3 nucleotides are TGTGCCAGCACCCCTTTGGACGGAAACGGGAACAATGAGCAGTACTTC. Translated, it gives CASTPLDGNGNNEQYF.

This clonotype came up many times. This chain connects TRBV5-1 to TRBJ2-2; 11 nucleotides align to TRBD1. Per the germline V gene, CDR1 is SGHRS and CDR2 is YFSETQ. The CDR3 runs 18 residues. V was clipped by 0 bases and J by 0 bases; unmatched bases: 4. CDR3 in DNA: TGCGCCAGCAGCTTGGGGACAGGGGGCCTCGCGAACACCGGGGAGCTGTTTTTT. Translated, it gives CASSLGTGGLANTGELFF.

The chain carries TRBV7-9 and TRBJ1-5; TRBD1 agrees at 11 bases. The CDR3 has 15 amino acids. Germline V gene lookup returns CDR1 SEHNR and CDR2 FQNEAQ (reference sequence). The junction had 6 bases not matched to a gene; V was cut back by 5 bases and J by 6 bases. The CDR3 sequence: CASSRGQGAVQPQHF. The DNA of the CDR3 is TGTGCCAGCAGCCGTGGACAGGGGGCTGTTCAGCCCCAGCATTTT.

The rearrangement joins TRBV20-1 to TRBJ2-7; D is unclear. V was clipped by 3 bases and J by 5 bases, with 17 bases between them. Germline V gene sequence: CDR1 DFQATT, CDR2 SNEGSKA (reference sequence). This CDR3 spans 14 amino acids. The CDR3 sequence: CSASRDPLGNEQYF. In nucleotides, the CDR3 is TGCAGTGCTAGCCGAGACCCCCTGGGTAACGAGCAGTACTTC.

In this sample, this clonotype turned up many times. The chain employs TRBV28 and TRBJ1-4; D gene uncertain. This CDR3 comprises 13 residues. V lost 7 bases and J lost 4, with 10 bases in between. The germline gives CDR1 MDHEN, CDR2 SYDVKM. CDR3 sequence reads: CASNMDLNEKLFF. The CDR3 DNA follows: TGTGCCAGCAACATGGACCTTAATGAAAAACTGTTTTTT.

The table lists this clonotype with a few counts. Likely a read error: the CDR3 ends without its conserved phenylalanine or tryptophan. The rearrangement joins TRBV3-1 to TRBJ1-1, with 9 bases aligning to TRBD1. Germline CDR1 and CDR2: LGHDT and YNNKEL (reference sequence). J gave up 11 bases and V 3 bases, and 10 bases lay outside the gene matches. This CDR3 is built from 14 residues. The CDR3 nucleotides are TGTGCCAGCAGCCATAGGGACAGGGACAGTTCGGCTTTCTCT. Translation: CASSHRDRDSSAFS.

This clonotype has a count of ten or more. Its ends do not fully match the called genes, so a read error is possible. This chain connects TRBV20-1 to TRBJ2-7; D might be TRBD2 (6 bases). Germline loops: CDR1 DFQATT, CDR2 SNEGSKA (reference sequence). The CDR3 loop spans 11 amino acids. CDR3: CSSRDSYEQYF. The CDR3 bases are TGCAGTTCTAGGGACTCGTACGAGCAGTACTTC.

The rearrangement links TRBV12-3 or TRBV12-4 to TRBJ1-2, with 8 positions matching TRBD1. The CDR3 length is 13 residues. The junction had 9 bases not matched to a gene; V was cut back by 8 bases and J by 7 bases. CDR3 loop: CASFTTGVGGYTF. The CDR3 DNA follows: TGTGCCAGCTTTACGACAGGGGTTGGTGGCTACACCTTC.

This clonotype was counted at least ten times. The chain joins TRBV12-5 to TRBJ2-7, with TRBD2 identical over 9 bases. This CDR3 is 14 amino acids long. Germline V lookup: CDR1 LGHNT, CDR2 FRNRAP. Trimming removed 6 bases from V and 3 bases from J; junction bases left unmatched: 6. DNA for the CDR3: TGTGCTAGTGGACCCGGGACTAGCTTCTACGAGCAGTACTTC. Translating it yields CASGPGTSFYEQYF.

There are many counts of this clonotype. The chain employs TRBV18 and TRBJ2-7; 7 bases align to TRBD1. V was clipped by 2 bases and J by 5 bases; unmatched bases: 6. Germline CDR1 and CDR2: KGHSH and LQKENI. This CDR3 has 14 residues. CDR3 DNA sequence: TGTGCCAGCTCACCATGGGACAGTTGGAACGAGCAGTACTTC. Its protein product is CASSPWDSWNEQYF.

This clonotype was recorded a few times. This chain uses TRBV9 with TRBJ2-6, with D unclear. The CDR3 is made up of 18 amino acids. Looked up from germline, CDR1 is SGDLS and CDR2 is YYNGEE. V was pared by 4 bases and J by 4 bases, with 21 bases between. DNA of the CDR3: TGTGCCAGCAGCTCTACGACTGCGCACCCGACGGGGGCCAACGTCCTGACTTTC. Translation gives CASSSTTAHPTGANVLTF. The whole variable domain, filled in from reference TRBV9 and TRBJ2-6, reads DSGVTQTPKHLITATGQRVTLRCSPRSGDLSVYWYQQSLDQGLQFLIQYYNGEERAKGNILERFSAQQFPDLHSELNLSSLELGDSALYFCASSSTTAHPTGANVLTFGAGSRLTVL.

The sample holds a few counts of this clonotype. The chain has TRBV27 and TRBJ1-4, with D tentatively TRBD1 (6 bases). Germline V gene data show CDR1 as MNHEY and CDR2 as SMNVEV (reference sequence). The CDR3 has 16 amino acids. With 5 bases removed from V and 7 bases from J, the gap between germline ends came to 20 bases. For the CDR3, the DNA is TGTGCCAGCAGTCCCGAAGATGCAGGGGAGGGTGAAAAACTGTTTTTT. This codes for CASSPEDAGEGEKLFF.

The sample holds many counts of this clonotype. The genes are TRBV12-3 or TRBV12-4 and TRBJ1-1; D not resolved. The CDR3 contains 15 residues. Trimming pared 3 bases from V and 0 bases from J, leaving 11 bases between. The CDR3 loop is CASSFRKTMNTEAFF. CDR3 sequence (DNA): TGTGCCAGCAGTTTTAGGAAAACCATGAACACTGAAGCTTTCTTT.

A note on this clonotype: A much larger clonotype is one base distant, so this may be a read error. The chain combines TRBV28 with TRBJ2-3; TRBD2 agrees at 10 bases. This CDR3 has 20 amino acids. Trimming removed 8 bases from V and 0 bases from J; junction bases left unmatched: 20. CDR1 and CDR2 (germline): MDHEN, SYDVKM. The CDR3 DNA reads TGTGCCAGCCCCCCTCCCCGGCCTAGCGGGAGAATTGAAAGCACAGATACGCAGTATTTT. This sequence encodes CASPPPRPSGRIESTDTQYF.

This clonotype was detected many times. The rearrangement links TRBV2 to TRBJ2-1; 11 bases are a match to TRBD1. Germline CDR1 reads SNHLY; CDR2 reads FYNNEI. J gave up 3 bases and V 3 bases, and 1 base lay outside the gene matches. The CDR3 runs to 15 residues. The CDR3 loop is CASSEGTGGYNEQFF. Written as DNA, the CDR3 is TGTGCCAGCAGTGAGGGGACAGGGGGCTACAATGAGCAGTTCTTC.

This clonotype was found many times. The rearrangement uses TRBV28 and TRBJ2-5, with D perhaps given as TRBD1 or TRBD2 (5 bases each). The V gene's germline CDR1 is MDHEN and CDR2 SYDVKM. With 6 bases removed from V and 4 bases from J, the gap between germline ends came to 15 bases. There are 14 residues in the CDR3. CDR3 in amino acids: CASSVSGGRETQYF. CDR3 nucleotides: TGTGCCAGCAGCGTGAGTGGGGGACGAGAGACCCAGTACTTC. The full variable domain, its missing parts supplied by reference TRBV28 and TRBJ2-5, is DVKVTQSSRYLVKRTGEKVFLECVQDMDHENMFWYRQDPGLGLRLIYFSYDVKMKEKGDIPEGYSVSREKKERFSLILESASTNQTSMYLCASSVSGGRETQYFGPGTRLLVL.